One sample yielded the 22 T cell receptor beta chains listed below, sequenced in a study of T-cell reconstitution after alpha-beta-depleted transplantation in children. As it was prepared, the TCRbeta library received unique molecular identifiers. TCRdb re-called the PCR reads through MiXCR, storing one row per CDR3 protein. This table holds fewer than 400,000 distinct CDR3 sequences, roughly 22% found once. Specimen: PBMCs from the stem cell graft donor, collected from the stem cell graft. These receptors were collected from a human donor who donated a stem cell graft to a child with acute myeloid leukemia.

The chain uses TRBV28 and TRBJ2-5; maybe TRBD1 (7 bases). Looked up from germline, CDR1 is MDHEN and CDR2 is SYDVKM. This CDR3 is built from 15 residues. The V and J ends lost 4 bases and 1 base respectively, with 13 bases between them. The CDR3 nucleotides are TGTGCCAGCAGTTCCGGGGGACAGTCCCAAGAGACCCAGTACTTC. This encodes CASSSGGQSQETQYF. The complete variable domain, with remaining parts taken from reference TRBV28 and TRBJ2-5, reads DVKVTQSSRYLVKRTGEKVFLECVQDMDHENMFWYRQDPGLGLRLIYFSYDVKMKEKGDIPEGYSVSREKKERFSLILESASTNQTSMYLCASSSGGQSQETQYFGPGTRLLVL.

In nucleotides, the CDR3 is TGCAGTGTCAATTCCGGACTAGCGGGAGAGACCCAGTACTTC. It codes for CSVNSGLAGETQYF. V and J are TRBV20-1 and TRBJ2-5, with 11 bases aligning to TRBD2. The CDR3 covers 14 residues. Germline V gene sequence: CDR1 DFQATT, CDR2 SNEGSKA (reference sequence). The V and J ends lost 7 bases and 4 bases, in that order; junction bases with no gene match: 8.

This clonotype came up a few times. The J gene is TRBJ2-3, the V gene TRBV12-3 or TRBV12-4; 11 nucleotides align to TRBD2. V shed 4 bases, J shed 3 bases, and the junction held 3 bases outside the gene matches. The CDR3 spans 15 residues. In nucleotides, the CDR3 is TGTGCCAGCAGTTCCGTAGCGGGAGGGACAGATACGCAGTATTTT. Protein sequence: CASSSVAGGTDTQYF.

The chain recombines TRBV12-3 or TRBV12-4 with TRBJ2-2, with TRBD1 as a possible D gene (6 bases). This CDR3 comprises 13 residues. Trimming pared 6 bases from V and 7 bases from J, leaving 12 bases between. CDR3 coding DNA: TGTGCCAGCAGACAGGGTGGGGTCGGGGAGCTGTTTTTT. The encoded protein is CASRQGGVGELFF.

This clonotype appeared a few times. V and J are TRBV4-2 and TRBJ2-1; D not certain. V was clipped by 1 base and J by 5 bases, with 9 bases between them. This CDR3 contains 14 residues. Germline V gene sequence: CDR1 LGHNA, CDR2 YNFKEQ. The CDR3 is CASSQASWDNEQFF. CDR3 DNA: TGTGCCAGCAGCCAAGCTTCTTGGGACAATGAGCAGTTCTTC.

This clonotype came up a few times. The rearrangement joins TRBV10-3 to TRBJ1-1, with D hard to call. The CDR3 is made up of 16 amino acids. CDR1 is ENHRY and CDR2 is SYGVKD in the germline V gene. With 3 bases removed from V and 2 bases from J, the gap between germline ends came to 16 bases. CDR3 DNA sequence: TGTGCCATCAGTGATGTAGACAAGAAGCTTAACACTGAAGCTTTCTTT. Amino acids: CAISDVDKKLNTEAFF.

The chain couples TRBV15 to TRBJ2-2, with D perhaps given as TRBD1 or TRBD2 (5 bases each). V lost 0 bases, J lost 2 bases, and 10 bases lay in between. The length of the CDR3 is 16 residues. Looked up from germline, CDR1 is LNHNV and CDR2 is YYDKDF (reference sequence). Written as DNA, the CDR3 is TGTGCCACCAGCAGAGATCCTGGGACCAACACCGGGGAGCTGTTTTTT. The encoded protein is CATSRDPGTNTGELFF. Filled out from reference TRBV15 and TRBJ2-2, the complete variable domain reads DAMVIQNPRYQVTQFGKPVTLSCSQTLNHNVMYWYQQKSSQAPKLLFHYYDKDFNNEADTPDNFQSRRPNTSFCFLDIRSPGLGDTAMYLCATSRDPGTNTGELFFGEGSRLTVL.

The table lists this clonotype with a few counts. CDR3 sequence: CSARSQEQYF. CDR3 DNA sequence: TGCAGTGCTCGGTCTCAAGAGCAGTACTTC. The chain combines TRBV20-1 with TRBJ2-7; D is undetermined. Trimming left V 5 bases short and J 7 bases short, with 9 bases between. The germline V gene encodes CDR1 DFQATT and CDR2 SNEGSKA (reference sequence). The CDR3 is made up of 10 amino acids.

This clonotype was found a few times. The V and J genes are TRBV6-2 or TRBV6-3 and TRBJ2-5; TRBD1 matches at 8 bases. Trimming took 5 bases from V and 9 from J; bases not matched to a gene: 8. The CDR3 sequence is 13 residues long. CDR1 MNHEY and CDR2 SVGEGT come from the germline V gene. The CDR3 sequence is CASSTGTGTPQYF. The DNA for the CDR3 is TGTGCCAGCAGTACCGGGACAGGCACGCCCCAGTACTTC.

The table lists this clonotype with a few counts. The genes are TRBV6-1 and TRBJ2-5; 9 positions match TRBD1. Trimming cost V 8 bases and J 1 base; bases outside gene matches: 5. This CDR3 comprises 14 residues. Germline V gives CDR1 MNHNS, CDR2 SASEGT. The CDR3, as DNA: TGTGCCAGCGCGATACAGGGGGCCCAAGAGACCCAGTACTTC. As protein: CASAIQGAQETQYF.

J is TRBJ2-1 and V is TRBV12-3 or TRBV12-4; D not resolved. This CDR3 contains 13 residues. The V end was cut by 4 bases, the J end by 5 bases, with 9 bases between. The DNA for the CDR3 is TGTGCCAGCAGTTCCTCTAGGGACAATGAGCAGTTCTTC. Translated: CASSSSRDNEQFF.

The chain joins TRBV7-6 to TRBJ2-3, with D perhaps matching TRBD2 (7 bases). Looked up from germline, CDR1 is SGHVS and CDR2 is FNYEAQ. V was clipped by 6 bases and J by 1 base, with 14 bases between them. The length of the CDR3 is 15 residues. The CDR3 region has the DNA TGTGCCAGCAGTTCAGCGGGACAAGGCACAGATACGCAGTATTTT. Translated, it gives CASSSAGQGTDTQYF.

This clonotype was seen more than once but under ten times. CDR3 loop: CATSDRGHSYEQYF. The CDR3 coding sequence is TGTGCCACCAGTGATCGCGGACACTCCTACGAGCAGTACTTC. This rearrangement joins TRBV24-1 to TRBJ2-7; possible D gene TRBD1, 5 bases. The CDR3 is 14 amino acids. The V and J ends lost 3 bases and 0 bases respectively, with 8 bases between them. Per germline, CDR1 KGHDR and CDR2 SFDVKD.

The rearrangement joins TRBV12-3 or TRBV12-4 to TRBJ2-7, with 7 bases that match TRBD2. This CDR3 is 14 amino acids long. V was clipped by 6 bases and J by 0 bases; unmatched bases: 5. The CDR3 coding sequence is TGTGCCAGCAGGGCGGGAGTAGGCTCCTACGAGCAGTACTTC. Its translation is CASRAGVGSYEQYF.

This clonotype has ten or more counts. This chain joins TRBV6-2 or TRBV6-3 and TRBJ2-7; D may be TRBD2 (7 bases). Germline assignment: CDR1 MNHEY and CDR2 SVGEGT. The CDR3 length is 16 residues. Trimming removed 2 bases at V and 5 bases at J, with 19 bases between. The CDR3 bases are TGTGCCAGCAGTTACCTCCGTGGGGGCGGGAGCGACGAGCAGTACTTC. Translated, it gives CASSYLRGGGSDEQYF.

The chain is built from TRBV4-1 and TRBJ2-2; D remains unclear. The CDR3 totals 15 residues. V gave up 0 bases and J gave up 0 bases, with 5 bases separating them. The germline CDR1 and CDR2 sequences are MGHRA and YSYEKL. In DNA, the CDR3 is TGCGCCAGCAGCCAAGATCACCCGAACACCGGGGAGCTGTTTTTT. It translates to CASSQDHPNTGELFF.

The chain links TRBV20-1 to TRBJ2-1, with 14 bases identical to TRBD2. Germline values: CDR1 DFQATT, CDR2 SNEGSKA (reference sequence). V was pared by 5 bases and J by 8 bases, with 11 bases of the junction left unmatched. The CDR3 covers 16 residues. In DNA form, the CDR3 reads TGCAGTGCTCGGACTAGCGGGAGGTTAGGTGGGGATGAGCAGTTCTTC. Amino acids: CSARTSGRLGGDEQFF.

This clonotype occurred many times. The DNA of the CDR3 is TGTGCCAGCAGCTCACAGGGGAATGAGCAGTTCTTC. Amino acid sequence: CASSSQGNEQFF. The chain recombines TRBV7-2 with TRBJ2-1; TRBD1 matches 7 bases. The germline V gene encodes CDR1 SGHTA and CDR2 FQGNSA. V was pared by 4 bases and J by 7 bases, with 1 base of the junction left unmatched. The CDR3 is 12 amino acids. The full variable domain, completed using reference TRBV7-2 and TRBJ2-1, is GAGVSQSPSNKVTEKGKDVELRCDPISGHTALYWYRQSLGQGLEFLIYFQGNSAPDKSGLPSDRFSAERTGGSVSTLTIQRTQQEDSAVYLCASSSQGNEQFFGPGTRLTVL.

The chain joins TRBV7-9 to TRBJ1-4, with D maybe TRBD1 (5 bases). Trimming cost V 2 bases and J 1 base, with 8 bases left between them. Germline CDR1 reads SEHNR; CDR2 reads FQNEAQ (reference sequence). The CDR3 is made up of 15 amino acids. This CDR3 reads CASSLPQGTNEKLFF. The CDR3 DNA follows: TGTGCCAGCAGCTTACCGCAGGGAACTAATGAAAAACTGTTTTTT.

This clonotype has ten or more counts. No conserved phenylalanine or tryptophan is present at the end of the CDR3, so a read error is the likely explanation. The DNA is omitted, as the CDR3 cannot be located on it reliably, and the CDR3 follows TCRdb's listing. The chain joins TRBV20-1 to TRBJ1-2; TRBD1 reflects the table's D call only, with no check against the DNA. The CDR3 numbers 9 amino acids, ends counted. Germline CDR1 is DFQATT and CDR2 is SNEGSKA (reference sequence). CDR3 protein: CSASQGVPL.

This clonotype was seen only a few times. V and J are TRBV2 and TRBJ1-1; D not certain. The CDR3 length is 14 residues. The ends were cut back, 3 bases at V and 2 bases at J, with 10 bases in the middle. The germline CDR1 and CDR2 sequences are SNHLY and FYNNEI. The CDR3 here is CASSESEGNTEAFF. CDR3 bases: TGTGCCAGCAGTGAGAGTGAGGGAAACACTGAAGCTTTCTTT.

This clonotype showed up just a few times. The chain couples TRBV29-1 to TRBJ1-2; D gene ambiguous. The CDR3 covers 11 residues. Deletions cut 3 bases from V and 4 bases from J, with 6 bases between. Germline V lookup: CDR1 SQVTM, CDR2 ANQGSEA. CDR3 protein: CSVEVSYGYTF. CDR3 nucleotide sequence: TGCAGCGTTGAGGTCTCCTATGGCTACACCTTC.